This T cell receptor beta chain was sequenced during a study of T cells after yellow fever vaccination (dated by TCRdb to the late 2010s). Study-level background: Libraries from fractions with low cell numbers were prepared with the SMART-Seq v4 Ultra Low Input RNA kit. Blood was collected at multiple timepoints before and after primary and secondary immunization, and bulk PBMC replicates and cell subsets were isolated. Two healthy male donors made up the cohort, one aged 18 to 29 years and the other aged 30 to 40 years. Bulk TCR alpha and beta repertoires were sequenced longitudinally to track T-cell clones before and after primary and booster YFV17D yellow fever vaccination. The investigation overall reported the following: Only two donors were included in the study, so the extent to which the findings can be generalized is limited. Compared with the primary T-cell response, the secondary T-cell response was faster but weaker, reaching its peak on day 5 rather than on day 15. Computational filtering was needed because FACS-sorted repertoires could contain abundant contaminating clonotypes from the bulk population. Most clones expanded after primary vaccination were re-detected after the booster (almost 97% of CD4 and 88% of CD8), suggesting broad memory maintenance. A small fraction of clonotypes showed up in both the CD4 and CD8 compartments, probably as a result of convergent recombination.

Sequencing instrument: Illumina NovaSeq 6000. TCR cDNA was synthesized by 5'RACE template switching, through which a universal primer site and unique molecular identifiers were introduced. cDNA synthesis was primed from both the TCR alpha and TCR beta constant segments. Libraries were amplified in two PCR steps, with sample barcodes and sequencing adapters added in the second step. Sequencing of libraries was performed on Illumina HiSeq 2500 (2x100 bp) or NovaSeq (2x150 bp). As for the authors' bioinformatics: Reads were demultiplexed and collapsed into UMI consensus sequences with MIGEC, and V(D)J alignment was performed with MiXCR. Clonotypes responding to the vaccine were identified with edgeR on replicate PBMC samples, with the criteria of FDR below 0.01 and a log2 fold change above 5 up to day 15. Bulk clonotypes were assigned CD4 or CD8 identity according to which sequenced CD4 or CD8 repertoire held them at higher abundance. TCRdb reworked the public reads: Q25 trimming with fastp, MiXCR clone assembly, productive beta chains retained. Entries that share a CDR3 protein sequence are merged under the most common genes and DNA. V and J calls and clone size were set by TCRdb, not the authors. Here the sample has 250,000 to 300,000 distinct CDR3 sequences; about 5.2% occur a single time. More than 3% of the sample rests with the top ten.

The germline V gene provides CDR1 KGHSH and CDR2 LQKENI. The CDR3 sequence holds 14 residues, the cysteine and phenylalanine included. The DNA shown is the 42-base CDR3, in frame from base 1. V drops 5 bases and J drops 5 bases, leaving 15 bases in between. As regards this clonotype: Its target antigen remains unknown. Base qualities are not recorded, but no much larger clone differs from it by a single base.

The label giving this sample's treatment or condition can be read as: live attenuated yellow fever vaccine strain. PBMCs were isolated from peripheral blood using a standard Ficoll-Paque protocol. Dynabeads CD4 and CD8 positive selection kits were used to isolate CD4 and CD8 T-cell fractions. TriZol was used to extract RNA from bulk PBMCs, CD4 and CD8 fractions, and dextramer-positive and dextramer-negative fractions. Sequences were derived from CD4+ T cells sorted from PBMCs, sampled on the day of the yellow fever booster vaccination. The rearrangement combines TRBV18 with TRBJ1-1; TRBD1 is possibly the D segment (5 matching bases). This receptor was obtained from a man aged 18 to 30 who received the YFV17D yellow fever vaccine. The DNA sequence is TGTGCCAGCTCAGACACCCCGAGGGGAACTGAAGCTTTCTTT. The translation is CASSDTPRGTEAFF.